The 5 T cell receptor beta chains listed next were all sequenced from one sample in a study of cytomegalovirus exposure and HLA in healthy donors. The table came from immunoSEQ multiplex PCR; TCRdb's copy has only in-frame clones and leaves some out. The repertoire holds 60,000 to 90,000 clones, with about 85% as singletons. Sequenced input: PBMCs. These receptors all stem from a man younger than 45 in good health and CMV-seronegative.

CDR3 sequence (DNA): TGTGCCAGCAGTTCCCCGGGATTCTCCTACGAGCAGTACTTC. This codes for CASSSPGFSYEQYF. This chain uses TRBV28 with TRBJ2-7; perhaps TRBD2 as D (5 bases). The length of the CDR3 is 14 residues. Germline values: CDR1 MDHEN, CDR2 SYDVKM. V gave up 4 bases and J gave up 0 bases, with 10 bases separating them.

The J gene is TRBJ2-7, the V gene TRBV11-1; 8 bases match TRBD1. Germline V gives CDR1 SGHAT, CDR2 FQDESV (reference sequence). J gave up 1 base and V 6 bases, and 5 bases lay outside the gene matches. The CDR3 runs to 14 residues. The CDR3 loop is CASRRQGTSYEQYF. For the CDR3, the DNA is TGTGCCAGCAGGAGACAGGGGACTTCCTACGAGCAGTACTTC.

V is TRBV12-1 and J is TRBJ1-5; TRBD1 reflects the table's D call only, with no check against the DNA. TRBV12-1 corresponds to a pseudogene. The CDR3 runs to 16 residues. CDR3 nucleotide sequence: TGTGCCAGCAGCTTTGACAGGGGGTATAGCAATCAGCCCCAGCATTTT. It codes for CASSFDRGYSNQPQHF.

The gene calls are TRBV4-3 and TRBJ2-3; D might be TRBD1 (5 bases). This CDR3 spans 13 amino acids. The germline V gene has CDR1 LGHNA and CDR2 YSLEER. Trimming stripped 2 bases from V and 4 bases from J, with 7 bases between. Here the CDR3 DNA reads TGCGCCAGCAGCCAACAGGGTCCAGATACGCAGTATTTT. Residues: CASSQQGPDTQYF.

This CDR3 reads CASRESTSGSDEQFF. DNA for the CDR3: TGTGCCAGCAGGGAATCCACTAGCGGGAGCGATGAGCAGTTCTTC. The chain uses TRBV2 and TRBJ2-1, with 11 nucleotides matching TRBD2. Germline-derived CDR1 and CDR2 are SNHLY and FYNNEI. Trimming took 6 bases from V and 8 from J; bases not matched to a gene: 9. The CDR3 is 15 residues long.